What follows are 14 T cell receptor beta chains derived from one specimen sequenced in a study of blood T cell repertoires in COVID-19 (dated by TCRdb to the early 2020s). Receptor libraries were prepared by the immunoSEQ multiplex PCR assay. Not all clones reach the TCRdb copy of this immuneACCESS table, which keeps in-frame sequences only. Checked studies attribute under half of the gap to unresolved V genes and leave the rest unexplained. Present in this sample are over 140,000 clones, around 73% of which were seen just once. Around 9.5% of the sample goes to the ten largest clones. The sequenced sample was peripheral blood. The receptors were sampled from a woman between 45 and 60 years old with active or convalescent COVID-19.

The genes are TRBV28 and TRBJ1-1; 9 positions match TRBD1. The CDR3 is made up of 15 amino acids. The V gene end was trimmed by 2 bases and the J gene end by 4 bases; junction bases not matched to a gene: 5. Germline CDR1 reads MDHEN; CDR2 reads SYDVKM. This CDR3 is CASSLLTGGSTEAFF. CDR3 nucleotides: TGTGCCAGCAGTTTACTGACAGGGGGTAGCACTGAAGCTTTCTTT.

The chain couples TRBV6-5 to TRBJ1-6; D gene uncertain. CDR1 is MNHEY and CDR2 is SVGAGI in the germline V gene. CDR3 size: 15 residues. Trimming cost V 2 bases and J 0 bases, with 5 bases left between them. The CDR3 nucleotides are TGTGCCAGCAGTTACAGTAGCTCCTATAATTCACCCCTCCACTTT. Translating gives CASSYSSSYNSPLHF.

This clone has only a few counts. The chain links TRBV3-1 (or the pseudogene TRBV3-2) to TRBJ2-5; D possibly corresponds to TRBD1 (5 bases). Germline CDR1 and CDR2: LGHDT and YNNKEL (reference sequence). V was clipped by 4 bases and J by 5 bases, with 11 bases between them. The CDR3 sequence is 13 residues long. The CDR3: CASSPPGRETQYF. CDR3 DNA sequence: TGTGCCAGCAGCCCACCAGGGCGGGAGACCCAGTACTTC.

This chain links TRBV18 with TRBJ1-1, with D possibly TRBD1 on 6 matching bases. Trimming left V 2 bases short and J 8 bases short, with 12 bases between. CDR1 and CDR2 (germline): KGHSH, LQKENI. There are 13 residues in the CDR3. CDR3: CASSPDQTGEAFF. CDR3 bases: TGTGCCAGCTCACCAGACCAGACAGGAGAAGCTTTCTTT.

In this sample, this clone turned up many times. In DNA, the CDR3 is TGTGCCAGCAGCTTAGGGCTTGGTAACACTGAAGCTTTCTTT. Translating it yields CASSLGLGNTEAFF. The chain employs TRBV7-9 and TRBJ1-1; D is ambiguous. V was cut by 1 base and J by 2 bases, with 8 bases left in between. From germline, CDR1 is SEHNR and CDR2 FQNEAQ (reference sequence). The CDR3 length is 14 residues.

CDR3 DNA sequence: TGTGCCAGCAGCCCCGCGGCAGGGCGTAGTGAAAAACTGTTTTTT. Translated: CASSPAAGRSEKLFF. The J gene is TRBJ1-4, the V gene TRBV28; possibly TRBD1 for D (5 bases). Trimming cost V 6 bases and J 7 bases, with 18 bases left between them. This CDR3 contains 15 residues. Germline V gene lookup returns CDR1 MDHEN and CDR2 SYDVKM.

For the CDR3, the DNA is TGTGCCAGCGGGCCGACAGGGTATGAAGCTTTCTTT. It specifies CASGPTGYEAFF. The chain has TRBV2 and TRBJ1-1; the match to TRBD1 covers 7 bases. J was trimmed by 7 bases and V by 8 bases; bases with no gene match: 7. Germline CDR1 SNHLY, CDR2 FYNNEI. CDR3 length: 12 amino acids.

V usage is TRBV28 and J usage is TRBJ1-1; D is perhaps TRBD1 (5 bases). This CDR3 region has 16 residues. CDR1 and CDR2 (germline): MDHEN, SYDVKM. Trimming took 6 bases from V and 3 from J, leaving 20 bases between them. This chain's CDR3 is CASSLGEYGGYTEAFF. For the CDR3, the DNA is TGTGCCAGCAGCTTAGGGGAGTACGGGGGTTACACTGAAGCTTTCTTT.

The V gene is TRBV30, the J gene TRBJ1-4; D remains ambiguous. The germline V and J ends were trimmed by 2 bases and 11 bases, with 12 bases remaining between them. CDR1 is GTSNPN, CDR2 SVGIG, per germline (reference sequence). The CDR3 sequence is 12 residues long. Written as DNA, the CDR3 is TGTGCCTGGAGTAGGAGGTCGGGGAAACTGTTTTTT. This sequence encodes CAWSRRSGKLFF.

The chain uses TRBV7-2 and TRBJ2-5; 7 nucleotides align to TRBD2. J was trimmed by 2 bases and V by 5 bases; bases with no gene match: 14. The germline CDR1 and CDR2 sequences are SGHTA and FQGNSA. CDR3 size: 17 residues. For the CDR3, the DNA is TGTGCCAGCAGCCAGCGGATTGGTTGGGGGGGTCAAGAGACCCAGTACTTC. This translates into CASSQRIGWGGQETQYF. Based on the CDR3 plus reference TRBV7-2 and TRBJ2-5, the full variable domain is GAGVSQSPSNKVTEKGKDVELRCDPISGHTALYWYRQSLGQGLEFLIYFQGNSAPDKSGLPSDRFSAERTGGSVSTLTIQRTQQEDSAVYLCASSQRIGWGGQETQYFGPGTRLLVL.

The sample holds one count of this clone. J is TRBJ1-2 and V is TRBV19; no reliable D call. Germline CDR1 is LNHDA and CDR2 is SQIVND (reference sequence). The CDR3 totals 13 residues. V was shortened by 1 base and J by 7 bases, with 10 bases between the two germline ends. CDR3 sequence reads: CASSIGRAIGYTF. CDR3 DNA: TGTGCCAGTAGTATAGGAAGAGCGATTGGCTACACCTTC.

This clone was recorded only once. V and J are TRBV12-3 or TRBV12-4 and TRBJ2-2, with TRBD1 as a possible D gene (5 bases). The V and J ends lost 4 bases and 6 bases respectively, with 9 bases between them. The CDR3 loop spans 13 amino acids. The CDR3 sequence: CASSSQGPGELFF. The CDR3 DNA reads TGTGCCAGCAGTTCGCAGGGTCCCGGGGAGCTGTTTTTT.

With regard to this clone: Other DNA sequences of this sample code for an identical CDR3. This sequence joins TRBV7-2 and TRBJ1-1; possibly TRBD1 for D (5 bases). Per germline, CDR1 SGHTA and CDR2 FQGNSA. The CDR3 is made up of 13 amino acids. With 6 bases removed from V and 1 base from J, the gap between germline ends came to 9 bases. DNA for the CDR3: TGTGCCAGCAGGCGACAGCCGAACACTGAAGCTTTCTTT. It encodes CASRRQPNTEAFF.

The chain employs TRBV28 and TRBJ1-3, with TRBD1 matching over 7 bases. This CDR3 contains 15 residues. In germline, CDR1 is MDHEN, CDR2 SYDVKM. V dropped 6 bases and J dropped 0; count of bases not matched to a gene: 5. CDR3 loop: CASRQTGTSGNTIYF. In nucleotides, the CDR3 is TGTGCCAGCAGACAGACAGGGACCTCTGGAAACACCATATATTTT.